The clone carrying this T cell receptor (beta chain) was counted ten times or more. Its antigen is currently unknown. CDR3 size: 15 residues. CDR1 is SGHRS and CDR2 is YFSETQ in the germline V gene. V was pared by 3 bases and J by 7 bases, with 6 bases of the junction left unmatched. The entry originates in a study of identical twins. General observations from the study: The study drew conclusions from cross-sectional statistical analysis, not from following the same donors.

With template switching, a universal primer site was added, and the cDNA carried unique molecular identifiers. TCRdb ran MiXCR on the 5' RACE reads and lists one entry per CDR3 protein. The data show about 340,000 distinct CDR3 sequences, with 8.5% to 10% seen just once and over 7% held by the top ten. V usage is TRBV5-1 and J usage is TRBJ2-1; 11 bases align to TRBD2. Input material: naive T cells sorted from blood. This receptor was identified in a woman in her forties or fifties in good health. CDR3 in DNA: TGCGCCAGCAGCTGGACTAGCGGGCTAGAGAATGAGCAGTTCTTC. It specifies CASSWTSGLENEQFF.